A selection of T cell receptor beta chains follows, all from one sample in a study of human thymus T cells. Clones were read by immunoSEQ multiplex PCR, and TCRdb kept only the in-frame ones, dropping some. The sample holds 45,000 to 50,000 clones, approximately 95% seen once. Source material: blood. The receptors stem from a girl less than two years old with a congenital heart defect but otherwise immunologically healthy. Each CDR3 is given with its conserved first and last residue. The order of the fields is J gene, V gene, D gene, clone size, CDR3 protein, CDR3 DNA. The D gene is left open where the match is weak. A row's size may be missing; if present it is once, few, many or a size class.

j_gene: TRBJ2-7
v_gene: TRBV27
d_gene: -
abundance: -
CDR3aa: CASNRPPRDPLSYEQYF
CDR3nt: TGTGCCAGCAATCGGCCCCCCCGGGACCCCCTCTCCTACGAGCAGTACTTC

j_gene: TRBJ2-7
v_gene: TRBV7-6
d_gene: TRBD2
abundance: -
CDR3aa: CASSSGLAGAREQYF
CDR3nt: TGTGCCAGCAGTTCAGGACTAGCGGGAGCTAGGGAGCAGTACTTC

j_gene: TRBJ2-1
v_gene: TRBV5-1
d_gene: TRBD2
abundance: -
CDR3aa: CASSAGLAIYNEQFF
CDR3nt: TGCGCCAGCAGCGCGGGACTAGCCATTTACAATGAGCAGTTCTTC

j_gene: TRBJ2-7
v_gene: TRBV6-1
d_gene: -
abundance: -
CDR3aa: CASGTSPREEQYF
CDR3nt: TGTGCCAGCGGGACGTCCCCCCGGGAAGAGCAGTACTTC

j_gene: TRBJ2-1
v_gene: TRBV11-3
d_gene: TRBD2
abundance: once
CDR3aa: CASSLAGLAGGSSYNEQFF
CDR3nt: TGTGCCAGCAGCTTAGCCGGACTAGCGGGAGGGAGCTCCTACAATGAGCAGTTCTTC

j_gene: TRBJ2-5
v_gene: TRBV9
d_gene: TRBD1
abundance: -
CDR3aa: CASSMGQPVGTQYF
CDR3nt: TGTGCCAGCAGCATGGGACAGCCGGTTGGGACCCAGTACTTC

j_gene: TRBJ2-7
v_gene: TRBV7-7
d_gene: -
abundance: once
CDR3aa: CASSPSPGPYEQYF
CDR3nt: TGTGCCAGCAGCCCCAGCCCGGGCCCCTACGAGCAGTACTTC

j_gene: TRBJ2-2
v_gene: TRBV19
d_gene: TRBD2
abundance: -
CDR3aa: CASSIDGLAVNTGELFF
CDR3nt: TGTGCCAGTAGTATAGATGGACTAGCGGTGAACACCGGGGAGCTGTTTTTT

j_gene: TRBJ2-3
v_gene: TRBV7-9
d_gene: TRBD2
abundance: -
CDR3aa: CASSFRTSGRQVTDTQYF
CDR3nt: TGTGCCAGCAGCTTCCGGACTAGCGGGAGACAAGTCACAGATACGCAGTATTTT

j_gene: TRBJ2-1
v_gene: TRBV4-3
d_gene: TRBD2
abundance: -
CDR3aa: CASSQDLGTSLDNEQFF
CDR3nt: TGCGCCAGCAGCCAAGATCTCGGGACTAGCTTAGACAATGAGCAGTTCTTC

j_gene: TRBJ2-3
v_gene: TRBV5-1
d_gene: -
abundance: -
CDR3aa: CASSLSGSTQYF
CDR3nt: TGCGCCAGCAGCTTGTCGGGATCTACGCAGTATTTT

j_gene: TRBJ2-1
v_gene: TRBV4-1
d_gene: -
abundance: -
CDR3aa: CASSQDLYGARKRGWNEQFF
CDR3nt: TGCGCCAGCAGCCAAGATCTCTATGGGGCGAGGAAACGGGGATGGAATGAGCAGTTCTTC

j_gene: TRBJ2-6
v_gene: TRBV10-2
d_gene: TRBD2
abundance: -
CDR3aa: CASSALAGNAYSGANVLTF
CDR3nt: TGCGCCAGCAGTGCTCTAGCGGGGAATGCCTACTCTGGGGCCAACGTCCTGACTTTC

j_gene: TRBJ2-7
v_gene: TRBV5-4
d_gene: TRBD1
abundance: -
CDR3aa: CASSLDRGYEQYF
CDR3nt: TGTGCCAGCAGCTTGGACAGGGGCTACGAGCAGTACTTC

j_gene: TRBJ1-2
v_gene: TRBV19
d_gene: TRBD1
abundance: -
CDR3aa: CASSLRTGERNYGYTF
CDR3nt: TGTGCCAGTAGCCTTCGGACAGGGGAAAGGAACTATGGCTACACCTTC

j_gene: TRBJ2-1
v_gene: TRBV28
d_gene: -
abundance: -
CDR3aa: CASSLLGAGSYNEQFF
CDR3nt: TGTGCCAGCAGTTTATTAGGGGCGGGCTCCTACAATGAGCAGTTCTTC

j_gene: TRBJ1-1
v_gene: TRBV27
d_gene: -
abundance: -
CDR3aa: CASSLYSNLDTEAFF
CDR3nt: TGTGCCAGCAGTTTATACAGCAACCTGGACACTGAAGCTTTCTTT

j_gene: TRBJ2-5
v_gene: TRBV5-5
d_gene: -
abundance: -
CDR3aa: CASSWTVYQETQYF
CDR3nt: TGTGCCAGCAGCTGGACAGTGTACCAAGAGACCCAGTACTTC

j_gene: TRBJ2-3
v_gene: TRBV2
d_gene: -
abundance: -
CDR3aa: CASSSGFTDTQYF
CDR3nt: TGTGCCAGCAGTAGCGGATTCACAGATACGCAGTATTTT

j_gene: TRBJ2-7
v_gene: TRBV11-2
d_gene: -
abundance: -
CDR3aa: CASSPFDSSYEQYF
CDR3nt: TGTGCCAGCAGCCCCTTTGACAGTTCCTACGAGCAGTACTTC

j_gene: TRBJ1-2
v_gene: TRBV6-5
d_gene: TRBD1
abundance: -
CDR3aa: CASSLVGSGGYGYTF
CDR3nt: TGTGCCAGCAGTTTAGTCGGATCAGGGGGCTATGGCTACACCTTC

j_gene: TRBJ2-3
v_gene: TRBV7-9
d_gene: -
abundance: -
CDR3aa: CASSPGTFTSTDTQYF
CDR3nt: TGTGCCAGCAGCCCCGGGACATTCACTAGCACAGATACGCAGTATTTT

j_gene: TRBJ1-5
v_gene: TRBV10-2
d_gene: TRBD1
abundance: -
CDR3aa: CASRMTGGSNQPQHF
CDR3nt: TGCGCCAGCAGAATGACAGGGGGTAGCAATCAGCCCCAGCATTTT

j_gene: TRBJ2-1
v_gene: TRBV2
d_gene: TRBD2
abundance: -
CDR3aa: CASKEREQYNEQFF
CDR3nt: TGTGCCAGCAAGGAGCGGGAGCAGTACAATGAGCAGTTCTTC

j_gene: TRBJ1-2
v_gene: TRBV5-4
d_gene: TRBD1
abundance: -
CDR3aa: CASSLWTGAYGYTF
CDR3nt: TGTGCCAGCAGCTTATGGACAGGGGCCTATGGCTACACCTTC

j_gene: TRBJ2-1
v_gene: TRBV28
d_gene: TRBD2
abundance: -
CDR3aa: CASSLDQPGGPLNEQFF
CDR3nt: TGTGCCAGCAGTTTAGATCAGCCGGGAGGGCCGTTGAATGAGCAGTTCTTC

j_gene: TRBJ2-3
v_gene: TRBV30
d_gene: -
abundance: -
CDR3aa: CAWSVPTPGRSLNTQYF
CDR3nt: TGTGCCTGGAGTGTACCCACGCCGGGACGGTCTCTAAATACGCAGTATTTT

j_gene: TRBJ1-3
v_gene: TRBV27
d_gene: -
abundance: -
CDR3aa: CASSLRGVSGNTIYF
CDR3nt: TGTGCCAGCAGTTTGCGGGGAGTCTCTGGAAACACCATATATTTT

j_gene: TRBJ1-1
v_gene: TRBV4-2
d_gene: TRBD1
abundance: -
CDR3aa: CASSPLGGSNTEAFF
CDR3nt: TGTGCCAGCAGCCCACTAGGGGGCTCGAACACTGAAGCTTTCTTT

j_gene: TRBJ2-1
v_gene: TRBV7-9
d_gene: TRBD2
abundance: -
CDR3aa: CASSPGPERREGPNEQFF
CDR3nt: TGTGCCAGCTCCCCGGGGCCCGAAAGGCGGGAGGGCCCCAATGAGCAGTTCTTC

j_gene: TRBJ1-3
v_gene: TRBV28
d_gene: -
abundance: -
CDR3aa: CASSLGGLSGNTIYF
CDR3nt: TGTGCCAGCAGTTTGGGGGGGCTGTCAGGAAACACCATATATTTT

j_gene: TRBJ2-2
v_gene: TRBV9
d_gene: -
abundance: few
CDR3aa: CASSVYEGRTGELFF
CDR3nt: TGTGCCAGCAGCGTTTATGAGGGAAGGACCGGGGAGCTGTTTTTT

j_gene: TRBJ1-2
v_gene: TRBV19
d_gene: TRBD1
abundance: -
CDR3aa: CATSGTGSFRYGYTF
CDR3nt: TGTGCCACTTCCGGGACAGGGTCCTTCCGATATGGCTACACCTTC

j_gene: TRBJ2-7
v_gene: TRBV10-1
d_gene: -
abundance: few
CDR3aa: CASSYGTLNYEQYF
CDR3nt: TGCGCCAGCAGTTACGGGACGTTAAACTACGAGCAGTACTTC

j_gene: TRBJ1-2
v_gene: TRBV15
d_gene: -
abundance: -
CDR3aa: CATSRGGQEGDYGYTF
CDR3nt: TGTGCCACCAGCAGAGGTGGGCAGGAGGGGGACTATGGCTACACCTTC

j_gene: TRBJ2-5
v_gene: TRBV6-1
d_gene: TRBD2
abundance: -
CDR3aa: CASRREGQETQYF
CDR3nt: TGTGCCAGCAGACGGGAGGGCCAAGAGACCCAGTACTTC

j_gene: TRBJ1-3
v_gene: TRBV7-9
d_gene: -
abundance: -
CDR3aa: CASSLGLRDFSSGNTIYF
CDR3nt: TGTGCCAGCAGCTTAGGACTCAGGGATTTCTCCTCTGGAAACACCATATATTTT

j_gene: TRBJ2-1
v_gene: TRBV5-6
d_gene: -
abundance: -
CDR3aa: CASSFEGLAHNEQFF
CDR3nt: TGTGCCAGCAGCTTCGAAGGGTTGGCCCACAATGAGCAGTTCTTC

j_gene: TRBJ1-1
v_gene: TRBV6-1
d_gene: -
abundance: -
CDR3aa: CASSEGGGTEAFF
CDR3nt: TGTGCCAGCAGTGAAGGGGGGGGCACTGAAGCTTTCTTT

j_gene: TRBJ2-3
v_gene: TRBV28
d_gene: TRBD1
abundance: -
CDR3aa: CASRVDRGATDTQYF
CDR3nt: TGTGCCAGCAGGGTAGACAGGGGGGCAACAGATACGCAGTATTTT

j_gene: TRBJ1-3
v_gene: TRBV7-2
d_gene: -
abundance: -
CDR3aa: CASSLSRASGNTIYF
CDR3nt: TGTGCCAGCAGCCTATCTCGGGCCTCTGGAAACACCATATATTTT

j_gene: TRBJ1-1
v_gene: TRBV20-1
d_gene: -
abundance: few
CDR3aa: CSAALNTEAFF
CDR3nt: TGCAGTGCTGCGTTGAACACTGAAGCTTTCTTT

j_gene: TRBJ2-5
v_gene: TRBV4-2
d_gene: -
abundance: once
CDR3aa: CASSQATGAKETQYF
CDR3nt: TGTGCCAGCAGCCAAGCAACAGGAGCGAAAGAGACCCAGTACTTC

j_gene: TRBJ1-5
v_gene: TRBV2
d_gene: TRBD1
abundance: -
CDR3aa: CASSAQGYSNQPQHF
CDR3nt: TGTGCCAGCAGTGCACAGGGGTATAGCAATCAGCCCCAGCATTTT

j_gene: TRBJ2-7
v_gene: TRBV27
d_gene: TRBD1
abundance: -
CDR3aa: CASSFSGGYYEQYF
CDR3nt: TGTGCCAGCAGTTTTTCAGGGGGCTATTACGAGCAGTACTTC

j_gene: TRBJ2-1
v_gene: TRBV10-3
d_gene: -
abundance: -
CDR3aa: CAIKEGPIYNEQFF
CDR3nt: TGTGCCATCAAGGAGGGCCCAATCTACAATGAGCAGTTCTTC

j_gene: TRBJ1-4
v_gene: TRBV29-1
d_gene: TRBD1
abundance: -
CDR3aa: CSVDTGQGYEKLFF
CDR3nt: TGCAGCGTAGATACGGGACAGGGTTATGAAAAACTGTTTTTT

j_gene: TRBJ2-3
v_gene: TRBV15
d_gene: -
abundance: -
CDR3aa: CATSREPRSTDTQYF
CDR3nt: TGTGCCACCAGCAGAGAACCGCGTAGCACAGATACGCAGTATTTT

j_gene: TRBJ2-7
v_gene: TRBV7-4
d_gene: TRBD2
abundance: -
CDR3aa: CASSWGRSGSLSSYEQYF
CDR3nt: TGTGCCAGCAGCTGGGGTAGGAGCGGGAGCCTGAGCTCCTACGAGCAGTACTTC